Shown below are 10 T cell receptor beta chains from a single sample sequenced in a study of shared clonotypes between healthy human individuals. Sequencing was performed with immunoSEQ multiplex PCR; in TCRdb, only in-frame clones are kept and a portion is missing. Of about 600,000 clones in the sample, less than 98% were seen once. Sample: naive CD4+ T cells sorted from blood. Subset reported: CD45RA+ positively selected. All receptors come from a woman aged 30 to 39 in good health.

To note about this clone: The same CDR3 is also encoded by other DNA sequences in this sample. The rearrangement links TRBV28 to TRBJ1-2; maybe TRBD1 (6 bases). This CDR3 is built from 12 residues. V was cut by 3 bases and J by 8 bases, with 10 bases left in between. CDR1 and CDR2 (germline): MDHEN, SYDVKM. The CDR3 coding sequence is TGTGCCAGCAGTTTTGGGGGCGGGGGCTACACCTTC. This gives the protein CASSFGGGGYTF.

The CDR3 spells CASRPNRDPATNEKLFF. DNA of the CDR3: TGTGCCAGCAGACCTAACCGGGACCCAGCAACTAATGAAAAACTGTTTTTT. The V gene is TRBV7-8, the J gene TRBJ1-4; possible D gene TRBD1, 5 bases. The germline gives CDR1 SGHVS, CDR2 FQNEAQ. Trimming removed 6 bases at V and 0 bases at J, with 17 bases between. The CDR3 consists of 17 residues.

This CDR3 is CASSLAGNIETQYF. The CDR3 region has the DNA TGCGCCAGCAGCTTGGCGGGGAACATAGAGACCCAGTACTTC. The J gene is TRBJ2-5, the V gene TRBV5-1; a weak D match, TRBD2 (5 bases). V shed 0 bases and J shed 4 bases, with 10 bases lying between them. The CDR3 loop spans 14 amino acids. CDR1 and CDR2 from the germline V gene are SGHRS and YFSETQ.

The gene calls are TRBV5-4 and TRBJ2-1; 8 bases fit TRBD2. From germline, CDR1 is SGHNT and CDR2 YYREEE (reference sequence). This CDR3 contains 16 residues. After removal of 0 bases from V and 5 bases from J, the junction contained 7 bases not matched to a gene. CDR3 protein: CASSLDLAGAHNEQFF. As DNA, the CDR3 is TGTGCCAGCAGCTTGGACCTAGCGGGCGCGCACAATGAGCAGTTCTTC.

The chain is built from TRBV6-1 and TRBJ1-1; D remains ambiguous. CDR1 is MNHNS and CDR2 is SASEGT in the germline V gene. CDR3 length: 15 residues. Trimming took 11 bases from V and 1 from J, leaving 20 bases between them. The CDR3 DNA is TGTGCCGGCACAAGCCCCACATTAACGAACACTGAAGCTTTCTTT. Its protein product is CAGTSPTLTNTEAFF.

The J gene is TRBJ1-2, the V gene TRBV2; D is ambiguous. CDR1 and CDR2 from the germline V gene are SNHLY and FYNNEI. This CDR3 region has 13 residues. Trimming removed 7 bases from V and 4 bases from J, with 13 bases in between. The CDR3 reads CASTPGRSYGYTF. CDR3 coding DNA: TGTGCCAGCACCCCAGGCCGCAGCTATGGCTACACCTTC.

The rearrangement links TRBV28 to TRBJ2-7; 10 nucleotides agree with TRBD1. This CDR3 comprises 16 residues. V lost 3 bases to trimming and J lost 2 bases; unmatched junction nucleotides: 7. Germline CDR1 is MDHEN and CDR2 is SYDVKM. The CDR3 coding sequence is TGTGCCAGCAGTTTGGGGACCGGGACAGGGGCCTACGAGCAGTACTTC. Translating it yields CASSLGTGTGAYEQYF.

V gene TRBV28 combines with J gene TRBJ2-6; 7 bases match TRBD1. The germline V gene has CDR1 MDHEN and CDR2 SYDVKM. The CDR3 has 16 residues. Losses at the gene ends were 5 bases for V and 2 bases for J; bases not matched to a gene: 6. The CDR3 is CASSLHRGPGANVLTF. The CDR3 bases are TGTGCCAGCAGTCTCCACAGGGGACCTGGGGCCAACGTCCTGACTTTC.

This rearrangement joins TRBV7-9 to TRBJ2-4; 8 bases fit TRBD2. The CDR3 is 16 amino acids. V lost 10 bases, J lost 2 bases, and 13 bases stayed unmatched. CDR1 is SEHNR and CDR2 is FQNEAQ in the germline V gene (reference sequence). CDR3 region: CATSAPKRESKNIQYF. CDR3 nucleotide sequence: TGTGCCACCTCAGCCCCAAAGCGGGAGTCCAAAAACATTCAGTACTTC.

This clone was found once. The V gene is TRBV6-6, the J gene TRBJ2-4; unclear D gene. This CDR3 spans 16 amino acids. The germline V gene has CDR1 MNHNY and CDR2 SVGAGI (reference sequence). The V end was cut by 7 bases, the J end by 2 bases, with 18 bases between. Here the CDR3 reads CASTPREGLTKNIQYF. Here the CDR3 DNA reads TGTGCCAGCACCCCTCGTGAAGGATTAACCAAAAACATTCAGTACTTC.